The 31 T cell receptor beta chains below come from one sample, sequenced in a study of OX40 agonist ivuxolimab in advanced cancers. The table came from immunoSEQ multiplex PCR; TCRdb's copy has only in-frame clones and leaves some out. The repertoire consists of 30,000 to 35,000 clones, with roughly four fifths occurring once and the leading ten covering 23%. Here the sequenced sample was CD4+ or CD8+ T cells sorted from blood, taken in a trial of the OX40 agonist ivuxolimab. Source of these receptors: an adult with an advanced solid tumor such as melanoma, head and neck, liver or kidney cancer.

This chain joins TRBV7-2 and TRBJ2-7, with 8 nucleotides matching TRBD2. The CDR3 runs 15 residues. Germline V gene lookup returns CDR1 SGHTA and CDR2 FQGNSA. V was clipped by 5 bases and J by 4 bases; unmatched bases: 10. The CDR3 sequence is CASSLPGGGRYEQYF. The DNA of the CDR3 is TGTGCCAGCAGCCTCCCGGGCGGGGGGAGGTACGAGCAGTACTTC. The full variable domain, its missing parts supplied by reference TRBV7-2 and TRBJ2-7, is GAGVSQSPSNKVTEKGKDVELRCDPISGHTALYWYRQSLGQGLEFLIYFQGNSAPDKSGLPSDRFSAERTGGSVSTLTIQRTQQEDSAVYLCASSLPGGGRYEQYFGPGTRLTVT.

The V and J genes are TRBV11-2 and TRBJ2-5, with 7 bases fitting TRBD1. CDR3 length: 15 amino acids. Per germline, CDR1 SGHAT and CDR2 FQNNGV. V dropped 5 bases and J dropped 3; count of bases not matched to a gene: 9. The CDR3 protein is CASSRTGVLEETQYF. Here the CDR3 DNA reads TGTGCCAGCAGCCGTACAGGGGTCCTGGAAGAGACCCAGTACTTC.

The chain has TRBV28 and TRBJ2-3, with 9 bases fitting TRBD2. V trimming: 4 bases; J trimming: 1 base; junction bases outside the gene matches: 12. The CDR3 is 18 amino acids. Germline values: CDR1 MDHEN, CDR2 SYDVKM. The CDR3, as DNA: TGTGCCAGCAGTTCCAAGTTAGGGACTAGCCGAGGCACAGATACGCAGTATTTT. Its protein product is CASSSKLGTSRGTDTQYF. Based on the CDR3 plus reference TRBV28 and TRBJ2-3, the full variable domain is DVKVTQSSRYLVKRTGEKVFLECVQDMDHENMFWYRQDPGLGLRLIYFSYDVKMKEKGDIPEGYSVSREKKERFSLILESASTNQTSMYLCASSSKLGTSRGTDTQYFGPGTRLTVL.

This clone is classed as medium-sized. CDR3 coding DNA: TGCGCCAGCAGCCAAGAAACCGGGACAGGGGGTTCACCCCTCCACTTT. Translating it yields CASSQETGTGGSPLHF. The chain joins TRBV4-1 to TRBJ1-6, with TRBD1 identical over 11 bases. The germline gives CDR1 MGHRA, CDR2 YSYEKL. The CDR3 runs 16 residues. With V trimmed by 0 bases and J by 9 bases, 4 bases remained unmatched.

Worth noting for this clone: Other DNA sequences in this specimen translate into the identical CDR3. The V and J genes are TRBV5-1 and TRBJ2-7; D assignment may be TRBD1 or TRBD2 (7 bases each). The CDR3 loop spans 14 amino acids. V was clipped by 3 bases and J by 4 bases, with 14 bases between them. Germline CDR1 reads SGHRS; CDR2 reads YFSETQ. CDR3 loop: CASSSGQGGYEQYF. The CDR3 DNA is TGCGCCAGCAGCTCTGGTCAGGGGGGGTACGAGCAGTACTTC. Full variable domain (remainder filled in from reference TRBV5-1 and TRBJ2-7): KAGVTQTPRYLIKTRGQQVTLSCSPISGHRSVSWYQQTPGQGLQFLFEYFSETQRNKGNFPGRFSGRQFSNSRSEMNVSTLELGDSALYLCASSSGQGGYEQYFGPGTRLTVT.

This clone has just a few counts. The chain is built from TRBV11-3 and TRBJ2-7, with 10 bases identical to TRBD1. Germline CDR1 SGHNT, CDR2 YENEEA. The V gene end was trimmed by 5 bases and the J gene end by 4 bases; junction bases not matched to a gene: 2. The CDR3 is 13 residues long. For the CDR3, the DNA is TGTGCCAGCAGCCGGACAGGGGGGTACGAGCAGTACTTC. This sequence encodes CASSRTGGYEQYF.

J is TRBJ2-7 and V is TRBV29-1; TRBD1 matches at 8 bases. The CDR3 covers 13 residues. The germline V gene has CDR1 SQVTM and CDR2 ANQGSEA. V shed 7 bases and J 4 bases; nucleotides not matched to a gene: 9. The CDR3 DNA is TGCAGCGGAGGGACAGGCGACCTTTACGAGCAGTACTTC. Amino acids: CSGGTGDLYEQYF.

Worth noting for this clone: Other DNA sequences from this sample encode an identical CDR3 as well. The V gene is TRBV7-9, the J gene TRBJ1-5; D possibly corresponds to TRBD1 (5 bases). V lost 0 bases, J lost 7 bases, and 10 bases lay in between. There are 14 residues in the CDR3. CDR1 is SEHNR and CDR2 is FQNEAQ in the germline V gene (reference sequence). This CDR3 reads CASSLAGGGQPQHF. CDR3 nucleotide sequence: TGTGCCAGCAGCTTAGCGGGGGGAGGACAGCCCCAGCATTTT.

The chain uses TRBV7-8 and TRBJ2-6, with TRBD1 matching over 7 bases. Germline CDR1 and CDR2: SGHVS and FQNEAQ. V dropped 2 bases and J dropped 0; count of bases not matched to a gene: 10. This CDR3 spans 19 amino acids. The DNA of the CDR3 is TGTGCCAGCAGCTTAAGCCCCGGGACAGTGGGCTCTGGGGCCAACGTCCTGACTTTC. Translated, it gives CASSLSPGTVGSGANVLTF.

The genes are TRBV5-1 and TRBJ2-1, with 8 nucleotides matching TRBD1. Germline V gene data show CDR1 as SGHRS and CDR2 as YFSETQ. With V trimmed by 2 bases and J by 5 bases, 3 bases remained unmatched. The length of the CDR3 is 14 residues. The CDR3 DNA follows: TGCGCCAGCAGCTTAGGACAGGGCGACAATGAGCAGTTCTTC. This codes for CASSLGQGDNEQFF.

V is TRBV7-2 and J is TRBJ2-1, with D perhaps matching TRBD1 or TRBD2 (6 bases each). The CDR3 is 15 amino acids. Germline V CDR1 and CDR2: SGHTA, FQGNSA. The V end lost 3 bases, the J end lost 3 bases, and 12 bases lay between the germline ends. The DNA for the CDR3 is TGTGCCAGCAGCTTGGGGGGACACAACTACAATGAGCAGTTCTTC. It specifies CASSLGGHNYNEQFF.

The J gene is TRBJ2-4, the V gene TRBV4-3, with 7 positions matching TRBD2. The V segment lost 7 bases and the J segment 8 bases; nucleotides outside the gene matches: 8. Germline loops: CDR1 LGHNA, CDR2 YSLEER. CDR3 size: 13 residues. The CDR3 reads CASIDGGIDIQYF. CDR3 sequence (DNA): TGCGCCAGCATCGACGGGGGGATAGACATTCAGTACTTC.

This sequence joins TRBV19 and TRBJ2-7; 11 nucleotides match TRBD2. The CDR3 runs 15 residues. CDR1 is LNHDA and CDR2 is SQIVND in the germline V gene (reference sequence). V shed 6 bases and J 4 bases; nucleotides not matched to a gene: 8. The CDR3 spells CASRVAGGNYYEQYF. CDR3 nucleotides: TGTGCCAGTAGAGTAGCGGGAGGGAACTATTACGAGCAGTACTTC.

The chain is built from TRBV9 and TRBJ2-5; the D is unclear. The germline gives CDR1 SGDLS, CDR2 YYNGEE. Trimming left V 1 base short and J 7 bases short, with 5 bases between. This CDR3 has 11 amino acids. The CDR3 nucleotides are TGTGCCAGCAGCGTAAAGGGGACCCAGTACTTC. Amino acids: CASSVKGTQYF.

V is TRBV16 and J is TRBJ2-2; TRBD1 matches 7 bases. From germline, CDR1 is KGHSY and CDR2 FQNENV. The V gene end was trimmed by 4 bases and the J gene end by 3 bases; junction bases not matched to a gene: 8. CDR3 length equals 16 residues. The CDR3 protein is CASSPRQGSDTGELFF. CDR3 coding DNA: TGTGCCAGCAGCCCCAGACAGGGTAGCGACACCGGGGAGCTGTTTTTT. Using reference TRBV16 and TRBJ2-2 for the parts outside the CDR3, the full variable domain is GEEVAQTPKHLVRGEGQKAKLYCAPIKGHSYVFWYQQVLKNEFKFLISFQNENVFDETGMPKERFSAKCLPNSPCSLEIQATKLEDSAVYFCASSPRQGSDTGELFFGEGSRLTVL.

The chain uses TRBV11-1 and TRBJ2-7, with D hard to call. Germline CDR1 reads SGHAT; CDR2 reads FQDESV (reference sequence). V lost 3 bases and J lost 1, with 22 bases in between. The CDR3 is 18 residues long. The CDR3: CASSFSFFRADQSYEQYF. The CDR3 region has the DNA TGTGCCAGCAGCTTTTCTTTCTTTCGGGCAGATCAATCCTACGAGCAGTACTTC.

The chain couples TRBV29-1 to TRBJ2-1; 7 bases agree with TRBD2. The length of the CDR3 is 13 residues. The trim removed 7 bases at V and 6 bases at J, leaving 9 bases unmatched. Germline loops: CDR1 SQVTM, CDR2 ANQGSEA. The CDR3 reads CSAHGTIGNEQFF. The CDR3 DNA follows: TGCAGCGCTCACGGGACTATTGGCAATGAGCAGTTCTTC.

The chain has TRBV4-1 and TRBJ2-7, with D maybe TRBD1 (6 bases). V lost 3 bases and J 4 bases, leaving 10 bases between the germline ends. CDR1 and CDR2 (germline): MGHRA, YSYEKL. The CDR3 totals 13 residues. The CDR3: CASSHLTGYEQYF. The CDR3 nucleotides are TGCGCCAGCAGCCACCTGACAGGTTACGAGCAGTACTTC.

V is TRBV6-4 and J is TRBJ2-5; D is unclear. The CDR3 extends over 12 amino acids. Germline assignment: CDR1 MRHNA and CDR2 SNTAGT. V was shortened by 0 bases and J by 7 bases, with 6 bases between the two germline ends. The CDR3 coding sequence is TGTGCCAGCAGTGACTCGGGTGGGACCCAGTACTTC. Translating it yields CASSDSGGTQYF.

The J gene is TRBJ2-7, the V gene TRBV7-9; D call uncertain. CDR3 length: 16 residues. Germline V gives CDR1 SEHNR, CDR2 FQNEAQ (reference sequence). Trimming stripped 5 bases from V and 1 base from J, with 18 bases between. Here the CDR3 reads CASSPAIMKDSYEQYF. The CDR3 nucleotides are TGTGCCAGCAGCCCAGCTATTATGAAGGATTCCTACGAGCAGTACTTC.

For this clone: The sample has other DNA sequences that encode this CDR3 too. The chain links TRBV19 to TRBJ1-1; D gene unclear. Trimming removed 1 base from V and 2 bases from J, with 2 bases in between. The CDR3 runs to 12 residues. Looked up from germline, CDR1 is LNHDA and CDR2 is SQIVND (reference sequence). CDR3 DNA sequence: TGTGCCAGTAGTATAGGCAACACTGAAGCTTTCTTT. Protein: CASSIGNTEAFF.

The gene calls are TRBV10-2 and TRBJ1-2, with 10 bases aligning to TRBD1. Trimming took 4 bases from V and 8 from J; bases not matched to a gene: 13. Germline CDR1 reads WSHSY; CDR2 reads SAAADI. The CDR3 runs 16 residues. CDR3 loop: CASSVGTGDLVNGYTF. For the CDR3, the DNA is TGCGCCAGCAGTGTAGGGACAGGGGACCTGGTGAACGGCTACACCTTC.

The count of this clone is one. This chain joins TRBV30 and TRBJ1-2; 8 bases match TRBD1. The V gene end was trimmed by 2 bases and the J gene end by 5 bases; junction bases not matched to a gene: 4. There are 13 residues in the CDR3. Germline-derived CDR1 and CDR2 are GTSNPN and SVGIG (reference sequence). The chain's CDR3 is CAWSPDRAYGYTF. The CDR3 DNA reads TGTGCCTGGAGTCCGGACAGGGCGTATGGCTACACCTTC.

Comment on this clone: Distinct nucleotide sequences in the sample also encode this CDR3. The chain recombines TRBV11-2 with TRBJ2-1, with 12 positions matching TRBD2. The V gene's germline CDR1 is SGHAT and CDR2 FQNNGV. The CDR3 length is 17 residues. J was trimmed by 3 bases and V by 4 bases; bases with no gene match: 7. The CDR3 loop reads CASSSGTSGYLYNEQFF. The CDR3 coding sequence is TGTGCCAGCAGCTCCGGGACTAGCGGGTACCTCTACAATGAGCAGTTCTTC. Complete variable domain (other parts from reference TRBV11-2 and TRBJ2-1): EAGVAQSPRYKIIEKRQSVAFWCNPISGHATLYWYQQILGQGPKLLIQFQNNGVVDDSQLPKDRFSAERLKGVDSTLKIQPAKLEDSAVYLCASSSGTSGYLYNEQFFGPGTRLTVL.

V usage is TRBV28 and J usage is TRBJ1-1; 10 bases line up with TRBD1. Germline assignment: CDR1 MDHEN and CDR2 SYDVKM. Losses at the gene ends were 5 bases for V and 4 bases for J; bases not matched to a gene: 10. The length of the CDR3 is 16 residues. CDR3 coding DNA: TGTGCCAGCAGTCCAGCGGGGACAGGGGTTCGCACTGAAGCTTTCTTT. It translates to CASSPAGTGVRTEAFF. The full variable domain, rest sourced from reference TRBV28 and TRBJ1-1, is DVKVTQSSRYLVKRTGEKVFLECVQDMDHENMFWYRQDPGLGLRLIYFSYDVKMKEKGDIPEGYSVSREKKERFSLILESASTNQTSMYLCASSPAGTGVRTEAFFGQGTRLTVV.

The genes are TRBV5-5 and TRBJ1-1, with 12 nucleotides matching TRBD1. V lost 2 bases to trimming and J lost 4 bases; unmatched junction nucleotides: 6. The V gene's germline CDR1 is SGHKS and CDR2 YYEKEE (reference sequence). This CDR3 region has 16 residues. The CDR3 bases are TGTGCCAGCAGCTTCGGGACAGGGGGCATGAGCACTGAAGCTTTCTTT. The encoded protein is CASSFGTGGMSTEAFF. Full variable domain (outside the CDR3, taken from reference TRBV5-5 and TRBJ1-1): DAGVTQSPTHLIKTRGQQVTLRCSPISGHKSVSWYQQVLGQGPQFIFQYYEKEERGRGNFPDRFSARQFPNYSSELNVNALLLGDSALYLCASSFGTGGMSTEAFFGQGTRLTVV.

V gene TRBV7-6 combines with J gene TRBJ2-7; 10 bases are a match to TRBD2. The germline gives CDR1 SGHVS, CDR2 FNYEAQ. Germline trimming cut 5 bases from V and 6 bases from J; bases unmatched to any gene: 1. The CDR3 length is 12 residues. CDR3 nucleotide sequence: TGTGCCAGCAGCCGGACTAGCGGCGAGCAGTACTTC. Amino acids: CASSRTSGEQYF. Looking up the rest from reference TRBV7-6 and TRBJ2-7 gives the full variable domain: GAGVSQSPRYKVTKRGQDVALRCDPISGHVSLYWYRQALGQGPEFLTYFNYEAQQDKSGLPNDRFSAERPEGSISTLTIQRTEQRDSAMYRCASSRTSGEQYFGPGTRLTVT.

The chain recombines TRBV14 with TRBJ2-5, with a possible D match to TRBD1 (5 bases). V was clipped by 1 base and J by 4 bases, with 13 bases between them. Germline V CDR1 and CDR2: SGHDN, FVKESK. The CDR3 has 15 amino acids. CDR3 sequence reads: CASSQGVWGGETQYF. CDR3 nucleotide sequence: TGTGCCAGCAGCCAAGGCGTGTGGGGCGGAGAGACCCAGTACTTC.

This chain's CDR3 is CASSIGTYYGYTF. Here the CDR3 DNA reads TGTGCCAGTAGTATCGGGACTTACTATGGCTACACCTTC. V usage is TRBV19 and J usage is TRBJ1-2, with D perhaps TRBD1 (5 bases). CDR3 length: 13 residues. Deletions cut 3 bases from V and 3 bases from J, with 8 bases between. Germline V lookup: CDR1 LNHDA, CDR2 SQIVND (reference sequence).

The CDR3 region has the DNA TGTGCCAGCTGGGGCGCCCCAAGTGAGCAGTACTTC. The encoded protein is CASWGAPSEQYF. V and J are TRBV27 and TRBJ2-7; D might be TRBD1 (5 bases). Germline loops: CDR1 MNHEY, CDR2 SMNVEV (reference sequence). This CDR3 region has 12 residues. Trimming took 8 bases from V and 7 from J, leaving 15 bases between them.

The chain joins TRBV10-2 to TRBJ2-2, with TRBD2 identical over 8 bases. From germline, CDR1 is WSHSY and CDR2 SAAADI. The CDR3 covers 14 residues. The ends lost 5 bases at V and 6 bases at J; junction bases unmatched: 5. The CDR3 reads CASSPGTSAGELFF. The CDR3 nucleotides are TGCGCCAGCAGTCCCGGGACTAGTGCCGGGGAGCTGTTTTTT.